The following is a T cell receptor (beta chain) sequence with its context. Its antigen is as yet unknown. Documented time point: recipient sample about 28 days before transplant, after cytoreduction. This sample is part of a study of T cell clonotyping in hematopoietic cell transplantation. Study-level results: CD4 and CD8 repertoire contributions could not be separated without sorting. Broader posttransplant TCR repertoire diversity was predicted by graft donor and pretransplant recipient Inverse Simpson Index values.

Data came from immunoSEQ multiplex PCR; TCRdb stores just in-frame clones and leaves some out. The sample carries 49,000 or so clones, about four fifths recorded once. Germline CDR1 is SGHVS and CDR2 is FQNEAQ. The CDR3 is 16 residues long. Between the trimmed V and J ends, which lost 4 bases and 5 bases, there was a span of 20 bases. Sample: peripheral blood mononuclear cells, taken before stem cell transplant. This clonotype originated in a man in his sixties with myelodysplastic syndrome. Some clones in this sample may be carry-over from other donors' samples. The genes are TRBV7-8 and TRBJ1-2, with D perhaps matching TRBD1 (6 bases). The CDR3 loop reads CASSSDRWESRYGYTF. CDR3 nucleotide sequence: TGTGCCAGCAGCTCCGACAGGTGGGAGTCGAGGTATGGCTACACCTTC.